The 8 T cell receptor beta chains given below trace back to one sample, sequenced in a study of regulatory T cells in long-lasting Graves disease. Indicated time point: newly diagnosed GD, antithyroid drugs for less than 3 months. PBMC RNA served as the TCR library source. Combining iRepertoire HTBI primers with Arm-PCR of CDR3 regions, the authors built TCR beta libraries. TCRdb reprocessed the multiplex PCR reads with MiXCR, giving one entry per CDR3 protein. Here the sample spans 600,000 to 650,000 distinct CDR3 sequences, 15% to 20% being singletons. These data also featured in a second study, about T cells in Graves' hyperthyroidism and ophthalmopathy.

The specimen was peripheral blood mononuclear cells (PBMCs), collected at new diagnosis, from a patient treated with antithyroid drugs. The receptors were gathered from a woman in her twenties or thirties with Graves disease.

V and J are TRBV10-2 and TRBJ1-1; D is perhaps TRBD1 (5 bases). This CDR3 has 14 residues. Looked up from germline, CDR1 is WSHSY and CDR2 is SAAADI. With 7 bases removed from V and 0 bases from J, the gap between germline ends came to 12 bases. The CDR3 reads CASKVGQMNTEAFF. DNA for the CDR3: TGCGCCAGCAAAGTAGGACAAATGAACACTGAAGCTTTCTTT.

This clonotype has at least ten counts. The chain couples TRBV11-2 to TRBJ1-1, with D hard to call. The CDR3 totals 13 residues. In germline, CDR1 is SGHAT, CDR2 FQNNGV. Trimming shortened V by 1 base and J by 8 bases, and 11 bases separated the two germline ends. The CDR3 region has the DNA TGTGCCAGCAGCTTAGGTCAGGCGTTCGAAGCTTTCTTT. It codes for CASSLGQAFEAFF.

At least ten counts were recorded for this clonotype. The J gene is TRBJ2-5, the V gene TRBV7-2, with 7 positions matching TRBD2. The CDR3 covers 16 residues. CDR1 SGHTA and CDR2 FQGNSA come from the germline V gene. V was clipped by 1 base and J by 4 bases; unmatched bases: 9. In nucleotides, the CDR3 is TGTGCCAGCAGCTTAGATGTTCGCGGGGGAGGAGAGACCCAGTACTTC. Translated, it gives CASSLDVRGGGETQYF.

This clonotype was seen at least ten times. This sequence joins TRBV11-2 and TRBJ2-1; 16 nucleotides line up with TRBD2. Germline CDR1 SGHAT, CDR2 FQNNGV. The CDR3 has 15 residues. The J segment lost 10 bases and the V segment lost 5 bases, leaving 5 bases of the junction unmatched. The CDR3 DNA follows: TGTGCCAGCAGCGAGGCGGGACTAGCGGGAGGGGAGCAGTTCTTC. Translating it yields CASSEAGLAGGEQFF.

The chain has TRBV15 and TRBJ2-7, with TRBD2 identical over 7 bases. Germline V CDR1 and CDR2: LNHNV, YYDKDF (reference sequence). The CDR3 length is 15 residues. J lost 4 bases, V lost 0 bases, and 6 bases had no gene match. The CDR3 region has the DNA TGTGCCACCAGCAGAGATAATAACGGGAGGTACGAGCAGTACTTC. Protein sequence: CATSRDNNGRYEQYF. Full variable domain (outside the CDR3, taken from reference TRBV15 and TRBJ2-7): DAMVIQNPRYQVTQFGKPVTLSCSQTLNHNVMYWYQQKSSQAPKLLFHYYDKDFNNEADTPDNFQSRRPNTSFCFLDIRSPGLGDTAMYLCATSRDNNGRYEQYFGPGTRLTVT.

CDR3 sequence: CASSAQVGVGNQPQHF. CDR3 in DNA: TGTGCCAGCAGCGCGCAGGTGGGAGTAGGCAATCAGCCCCAGCATTTT. J is TRBJ1-5 and V is TRBV5-5; D not resolved. Germline V gene lookup returns CDR1 SGHKS and CDR2 YYEKEE (reference sequence). The CDR3 is made up of 16 amino acids. Trimming removed 4 bases at V and 2 bases at J, with 16 bases between.

This clonotype has a count of ten or more. The chain is built from TRBV11-2 and TRBJ2-7, with 10 bases identical to TRBD2. The trim removed 4 bases at V and 4 bases at J, leaving 10 bases unmatched. The CDR3 is 16 amino acids. The germline V gene has CDR1 SGHAT and CDR2 FQNNGV. CDR3 residues: CASSSGKLAGGYEQYF. In DNA form, the CDR3 reads TGTGCCAGCAGCTCCGGTAAATTAGCGGGAGGTTACGAGCAGTACTTC.

Only a few counts were recorded for this clonotype. The genes are TRBV3-1 and TRBJ2-7; D is possibly TRBD1 (5 bases). Germline CDR1 LGHDT, CDR2 YNNKEL (reference sequence). V lost 1 base and J 1 base, leaving 11 bases between the germline ends. The CDR3 sequence is 15 residues long. Written as DNA, the CDR3 is TGTGCCAGCAGCCAAGGCGGCCAGGGTTCCTACGAGCAGTACTTC. It codes for CASSQGGQGSYEQYF.